The clone carrying this TCR beta chain was counted at least ten times. Its target is unknown. These data belong to a study of CD8 T cells in ankylosing spondylitis. Study findings and constraints: Reactive arthritis synovial fluid and blood previously showed some of these motif variants. Clones tied to disease were said to be significantly enriched in matched ankylosing spondylitis synovial fluid.

Making use of molecular barcodes, quantitative 5'-RACE generated TCR beta libraries. TCRdb re-analysed the 5' RACE reads in MiXCR, keeping a single row per CDR3 protein. The sample consists of roughly 230,000 distinct CDR3 sequences, around 8% of them appearing once. The length of the CDR3 is 13 residues. Trimming removed 7 bases at V and 4 bases at J, with 13 bases between. Sequenced sample: blood, either unsorted or a sorted T cell fraction (not recorded which). The receptor's source is a female donor with ankylosing spondylitis or in good health (not recorded which). The rearrangement joins TRBV12-3 or TRBV12-4 to TRBJ1-2; D gene ambiguous. CDR3 nucleotides: TGTGCCAGCACCCCGGGCCCCCTCTATGGCTACACCTTC. This codes for CASTPGPLYGYTF.